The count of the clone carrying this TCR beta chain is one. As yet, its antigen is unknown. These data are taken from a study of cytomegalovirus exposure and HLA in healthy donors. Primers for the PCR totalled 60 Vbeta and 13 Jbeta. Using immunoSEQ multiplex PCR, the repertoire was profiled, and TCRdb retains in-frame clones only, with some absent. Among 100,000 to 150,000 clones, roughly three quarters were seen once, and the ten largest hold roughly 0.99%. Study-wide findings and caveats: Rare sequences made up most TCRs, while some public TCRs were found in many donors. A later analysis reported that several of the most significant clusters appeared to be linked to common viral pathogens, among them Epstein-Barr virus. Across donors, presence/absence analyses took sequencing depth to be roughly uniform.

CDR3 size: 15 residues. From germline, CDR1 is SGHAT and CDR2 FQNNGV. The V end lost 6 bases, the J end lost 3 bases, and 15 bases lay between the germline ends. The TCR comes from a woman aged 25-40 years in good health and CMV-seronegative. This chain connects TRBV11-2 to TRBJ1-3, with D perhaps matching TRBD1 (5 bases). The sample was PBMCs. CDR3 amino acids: CASRRPGVVGNTIYF. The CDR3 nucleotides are TGTGCCAGCAGACGACCGGGGGTCGTTGGAAACACCATATATTTT.